The subject of this entry is one T cell receptor beta chain. Original data processing: It was from reference gene primer amplification that nucleated cell counts were estimated. Produced via immunoSEQ multiplex PCR; TCRdb's table is partial and in-frame only. V and J calls plus clone size are reproduced from that table; the DNA served to infer D and trimming. The sample records roughly 200,000 clones, 80% being singletons. The data were taken from a study of blood T cell repertoires in COVID-19. Overall study context: Samples taken during acute and convalescent COVID-19 were collected in the United States, Italy and Spain. PBMCs, B-cell-depleted T cells, or T cells were the source of the cDNA or gDNA that made up the material.

Source material: peripheral blood. The origin of this receptor is a man aged 65 to 79 with active or convalescent COVID-19.

CDR3 bases: TGTGCCAGCAGCTTACTCGACAGTCTCTATGGCTACACCTTC. Its protein product is CASSLLDSLYGYTF. The chain uses TRBV11-1 and TRBJ1-2, with D tentatively TRBD1 (5 bases). The CDR3 length is 14 residues. Germline assignment: CDR1 SGHAT and CDR2 FQDESV (reference sequence). Trimming took 2 bases from V and 4 from J, leaving 11 bases between them.